Below, 18 T cell receptor beta chains from the same sample are listed, as sequenced in a study of regulatory T cells in long-lasting Graves disease. Described time point: newly diagnosed GD, antithyroid drugs for less than 3 months. TCR sequences were obtained from RNA taken from PBMCs. To make TCR beta libraries, researchers used iRepertoire HTBI primers and Arm-PCR of CDR3 regions. TCRdb reprocessed the multiplex PCR reads via MiXCR and lists one record per CDR3 protein. The repertoire consists of roughly 350,000 distinct CDR3 sequences, with 16% occurring once and the leading ten covering roughly 27%. This same sample was also taken into another study, of T cells in Graves' hyperthyroidism and ophthalmopathy.

This material consisted of peripheral blood mononuclear cells (PBMCs), taken at new diagnosis, from a patient treated with antithyroid drugs. These receptors came from a man between 35 and 55 years old with Graves disease.

This clonotype was detected many times. Here the CDR3 DNA reads TGTGCCAGCAGCTTGTCCAGGGTCGGGGAGCAGTTCTTC. Translated, it gives CASSLSRVGEQFF. The V and J genes are TRBV5-8 and TRBJ2-1, with a possible D match to TRBD1 (5 bases). The CDR3 length is 13 residues. Germline V lookup: CDR1 SGHTS, CDR2 YDEGEE. Between the trimmed V and J ends, which lost 1 base and 10 bases, there was a span of 12 bases.

This clonotype was picked up many times. The rearrangement links TRBV28 to TRBJ2-5, with 7 bases identical to TRBD1. This CDR3 region has 13 residues. J was trimmed by 1 base and V by 8 bases; bases with no gene match: 4. CDR1 and CDR2 from the germline V gene are MDHEN and SYDVKM. The CDR3 DNA sequence: TGTGCCAGCGCCGGACAGGCCCAAGAGACCCAGTACTTC. Amino acids: CASAGQAQETQYF.

Details on this clonotype: Being one base from a much bigger clone, this may be a read error. The chain has TRBV7-9 and TRBJ2-7; D ambiguous. V was shortened by 5 bases and J by 0 bases, with 8 bases between the two germline ends. The CDR3 sequence is 13 residues long. CDR1 is SEHNR, CDR2 FQNEAQ, per germline (reference sequence). The CDR3 region has the DNA TGTGCCAGCAGCCCCGTGGGCTCCTACGAGCAGTACTTC. Its protein is CASSPVGSYEQYF.

This clonotype was counted ten times or more. The rearrangement uses TRBV20-1 and TRBJ2-3; 7 positions agree with TRBD1. This CDR3 is 14 amino acids long. Germline V gene data show CDR1 as DFQATT and CDR2 as SNEGSKA (reference sequence). The V gene end was trimmed by 6 bases and the J gene end by 1 base; junction bases not matched to a gene: 7. The CDR3 loop reads CSARGTFGTDTQYF. As DNA, the CDR3 is TGCAGTGCCAGGGGGACATTCGGCACAGATACGCAGTATTTT.

The chain carries TRBV4-3 and TRBJ2-1, with D perhaps assigned TRBD1 or TRBD2 (5 bases each). Germline CDR1 is LGHNA and CDR2 is YSLEER. This CDR3 comprises 15 residues. V lost 3 bases and J 0 bases, leaving 9 bases between the germline ends. CDR3 sequence (DNA): TGCGCCAGCAGCCACGGGACCGGCTCCTACAATGAGCAGTTCTTC. It translates to CASSHGTGSYNEQFF.

The table lists this clonotype with many counts. The chain carries TRBV5-1 and TRBJ2-5; 15 nucleotides align to TRBD2. CDR3 length: 16 residues. Per the germline V gene, CDR1 is SGHRS and CDR2 is YFSETQ. After removal of 3 bases from V and 2 bases from J, the junction contained 2 bases not matched to a gene. Here the CDR3 DNA reads TGCGCCAGCAGCTCTGGGACTAGCGGGGGGCAAGAGACCCAGTACTTC. Protein: CASSSGTSGGQETQYF.

J is TRBJ1-5 and V is TRBV7-2; D not resolved. Trimming pared 1 base from V and 14 bases from J, leaving 12 bases between. In germline, CDR1 is SGHTA, CDR2 FQGNSA. This CDR3 is built from 12 residues. DNA of the CDR3: TGTGCCAGCAGCTTAGTAGAGCGCGACAAGCATTTT. Its protein is CASSLVERDKHF.

The CDR3 DNA reads as TGTGCCAGCTATAGCGGGGGCACAGATACGCAGTATTTT. Protein: CASYSGGTDTQYF. This chain uses TRBV6-2 or TRBV6-3 with TRBJ2-3, with 8 bases matching TRBD2. The CDR3 covers 13 residues. Germline V lookup: CDR1 MNHEY, CDR2 SVGEGT. After removal of 8 bases from V and 1 base from J, the junction contained 2 bases not matched to a gene.

The table lists this clonotype with many counts. V usage is TRBV6-5 and J usage is TRBJ2-3; TRBD1 or TRBD2 may be the D gene (5 bases each). Germline values: CDR1 MNHEY, CDR2 SVGAGI. Trimming cost V 6 bases and J 3 bases, with 19 bases left between them. The length of the CDR3 is 16 residues. CDR3 nucleotides: TGTGCCAGCAGGCACTCGGGACCAGGGTGGACAGATACGCAGTATTTT. Translating it yields CASRHSGPGWTDTQYF.

With regard to this clonotype: A clone one base away is much larger, so this may be a read error. V gene TRBV7-9 combines with J gene TRBJ2-5; possible D gene TRBD2, 5 bases. CDR1 is SEHNR and CDR2 is FQNEAQ in the germline V gene (reference sequence). This CDR3 is 12 amino acids long. Trimming cost V 5 bases and J 11 bases, with 15 bases left between them. The CDR3 spells CASSQVGGEQYF. As DNA, the CDR3 is TGTGCCAGCAGCCAAGTCGGAGGAGAGCAGTACTTC.

V usage is TRBV7-3 and J usage is TRBJ2-3; D is perhaps TRBD2 (6 bases). The CDR3 totals 15 residues. V was pared by 5 bases and J by 2 bases, with 14 bases between. CDR1 and CDR2 (germline): SGHTA, FQGTGA. The CDR3 loop is CASSTGGGYTDTQYF. In DNA, the CDR3 is TGTGCCAGCAGCACAGGCGGAGGGTACACAGATACGCAGTATTTT.

CDR3: CATSRDTRVNEQFF. For the CDR3, the DNA is TGTGCCACCAGCAGAGATACCCGGGTAAACGAGCAGTTCTTC. The chain joins TRBV15 to TRBJ2-1; D ambiguous. Germline V gives CDR1 LNHNV, CDR2 YYDKDF (reference sequence). This CDR3 has 14 residues. The V gene lost 0 bases and the J gene lost 10 bases, with 13 bases spanning the gap.

This clonotype was observed at least ten times. CDR3 region: CASSSSGSDYGYTF. Written as DNA, the CDR3 is TGTGCCAGCAGTTCGTCGGGCAGCGACTATGGCTACACCTTC. V usage is TRBV12-3 or TRBV12-4 and J usage is TRBJ1-2, with no clear D. CDR3 length equals 14 residues. V dropped 4 bases and J dropped 3 bases, with 12 bases sitting between them.

The genes are TRBV2 and TRBJ2-2, with 10 bases that match TRBD2. V dropped 2 bases and J dropped 3; count of bases not matched to a gene: 0. The CDR3 is 15 residues long. Looked up from germline, CDR1 is SNHLY and CDR2 is FYNNEI. This CDR3 reads CASSELAGDTGELFF. For the CDR3, the DNA is TGTGCCAGCAGTGAACTAGCGGGGGACACCGGGGAGCTGTTTTTT. Together with reference TRBV2 and TRBJ2-2, the CDR3 gives the full variable domain: EPEVTQTPSHQVTQMGQEVILRCVPISNHLYFYWYRQILGQKVEFLVSFYNNEISEKSEIFDDQFSVERPDGSNFTLKIRSTKLEDSAMYFCASSELAGDTGELFFGEGSRLTVL.

This clonotype appeared a few times. The V and J genes are TRBV15 and TRBJ2-5, with 11 bases that match TRBD1. The germline V gene encodes CDR1 LNHNV and CDR2 YYDKDF (reference sequence). J was trimmed by 5 bases and V by 5 bases; bases with no gene match: 7. The CDR3 contains 15 residues. The chain's CDR3 is CATSGFRDRGETQYF. The CDR3 nucleotides are TGTGCCACCAGCGGATTCCGGGACAGGGGGGAGACCCAGTACTTC.

In this sample, this clonotype turned up many times. The chain links TRBV6-5 to TRBJ2-7; 9 bases are a match to TRBD2. V was pared by 8 bases and J by 3 bases, with 11 bases of the junction left unmatched. Germline loops: CDR1 MNHEY, CDR2 SVGAGI. The CDR3 spans 15 residues. The CDR3, as DNA: TGTGCCAGCCGTTTTATAGCGGGGGCGGTCTACGAGCAGTACTTC. Translating it yields CASRFIAGAVYEQYF.

This clonotype was counted between two and nine times. The chain carries TRBV10-3 and TRBJ2-1; 9 bases are a match to TRBD2. V was pared by 3 bases and J by 4 bases, with 7 bases of the junction left unmatched. The CDR3 covers 16 residues. Germline V lookup: CDR1 ENHRY, CDR2 SYGVKD. The DNA for the CDR3 is TGTGCCATCAGTGATAGGCGGGGGGGGGGGTACAATGAGCAGTTCTTC. It encodes CAISDRRGGGYNEQFF.

As concerns this clonotype: Being one base from a much bigger clone, this may be a read error. The chain links TRBV10-2 to TRBJ2-2; TRBD2 might be the D (5 bases). The CDR3 contains 18 residues. Looked up from germline, CDR1 is WSHSY and CDR2 is SAAADI. For the CDR3, the DNA is TGCGCCAGCAGCGCGCTAGTAGGTTACGGGGTGAAAGGGCCGGAGCTGCTTTTT. Its protein is CASSALVGYGVKGPELLF.